These T cell receptor beta chains were read from a single sample in a study of T-cell reconstitution after alpha-beta-depleted transplantation in children. TCRdb used MiXCR to reprocess the PCR reads, holding one entry per CDR3 protein. The sample shows hundreds of thousands of distinct CDR3 sequences, about 12% of them seen only once. This specimen was PBMCs, taken before TCRalphabeta/CD19-depleted stem cell transplant. These TCRs come from a girl between 2 and 10 years old with congenital amegakaryocytic thrombocytopenia, due to receive a stem cell transplant. Both conserved end residues are part of each CDR3.

J: TRBJ2-1; V: TRBV28; CDR3: CASSNIDRNEQFF
J: TRBJ1-5; V: TRBV4-1; CDR3: CASSQAGPGRSNQPQHF
J: TRBJ2-7; V: TRBV5-1; CDR3: CASSLGVRDEQYF
J: TRBJ2-7; V: TRBV29-1; CDR3: CSVAPGADLHEQYF
J: TRBJ2-5; V: TRBV7-9; CDR3: CASSARLVEAQETQYF
J: TRBJ2-1; V: TRBV5-1; CDR3: CASSLDPNSGEQFF
J: TRBJ2-1; V: TRBV10-3; CDR3: CAIRDSSGSEMDEQFF
J: TRBJ1-2; V: TRBV7-9; CDR3: CASSSDRPYGYTF
J: TRBJ1-4; V: TRBV5-1; CDR3: CASSLGSDTNEKLFF
J: TRBJ1-2; V: TRBV11-2; CDR3: CASSLDGWGYGYTF
J: TRBJ2-3; V: TRBV6-2/TRBV6-3; CDR3: CASRSLSWKADTQYF
J: TRBJ2-7; V: TRBV7-9; CDR3: CASSPWTSERYEQYF
J: TRBJ1-2; V: TRBV12-3/TRBV12-4; CDR3: CASREQGRDGYTF
J: TRBJ2-2; V: TRBV27; CDR3: CASSLLGLSTGELFF
J: TRBJ2-3; V: TRBV12-3/TRBV12-4; CDR3: CATTNLSDADTQYF
J: TRBJ2-6; V: TRBV29-1; CDR3: CSVAPSGANVLTF
J: TRBJ2-3; V: TRBV5-1; CDR3: CASSFGGRALDTQYF
J: TRBJ1-6; V: TRBV6-5; CDR3: CASSPQGTPLHF
J: TRBJ2-2; V: TRBV15; CDR3: CATSVSPRRAANTGELFF
J: TRBJ1-5; V: TRBV10-3; CDR3: CAPRTQTYNQPQHF
J: TRBJ1-6; V: TRBV12-3/TRBV12-4; CDR3: CASSFDPSPLHF
J: TRBJ2-6; V: TRBV5-1; CDR3: CASSLLAGEFTYSGANVLTF
J: TRBJ2-7; V: TRBV7-3; CDR3: CASSQGGVTEQYF
J: TRBJ2-2; V: TRBV20-1; CDR3: CSASPDNTGELFF
J: TRBJ2-1; V: TRBV6-5; CDR3: CASSYSRGVARGGNEQFF
J: TRBJ2-5; V: TRBV30; CDR3: CAWSLTGRGQETQYF
J: TRBJ2-1; V: TRBV27; CDR3: CASNSPTYNEQFF
J: TRBJ2-2; V: TRBV20-1; CDR3: CSAREPSNTGELFF
J: TRBJ2-3; V: TRBV7-2; CDR3: CASSKGFWGLGSDTQYF
J: TRBJ2-7; V: TRBV30; CDR3: CAWSVGNSYEQYF
J: TRBJ1-5; V: TRBV12-3/TRBV12-4; CDR3: CASSFQGSGQPQHF
J: TRBJ2-1; V: TRBV5-1; CDR3: CASSLDLSGRGNEQFF
J: TRBJ2-5; V: TRBV10-3; CDR3: CATRWGERNEETQYF
J: TRBJ2-7; V: TRBV28; CDR3: CASTSTGLSYEQYF
J: TRBJ2-2; V: TRBV24-1; CDR3: CATSDVRESSGELFF
J: TRBJ1-2; V: TRBV29-1; CDR3: CSVADGNYGYTF
J: TRBJ2-1; V: TRBV4-1; CDR3: CASSPKIHPTRNKEQFF
J: TRBJ2-1; V: TRBV12-3/TRBV12-4; CDR3: CASSPQRGSSYNEQFF
J: TRBJ2-6; V: TRBV10-3; CDR3: CAALNSGANVLTF